This T cell receptor beta chain appears in the sequencing data of a study of blood T cell repertoires in COVID-19. This table comes from immunoSEQ multiplex PCR, and its TCRdb copy is limited to in-frame clones, with some not included. The repertoire includes more than 300,000 clones, around nine tenths of them detected once, and almost 4% sits in the top ten. Germline assignment: CDR1 ENHRY and CDR2 SYGVKD. The CDR3 is made up of 15 amino acids. The V gene end was trimmed by 3 bases and the J gene end by 4 bases; junction bases not matched to a gene: 7. In its sample, this clone was seen once. The J gene is TRBJ2-3, the V gene TRBV10-3; 7 bases line up with TRBD2. The specimen was PBMCs or T cells enriched from blood (not recorded which). The receptor comes from a woman under 40 who had been exposed to COVID-19. The CDR3 loop reads CAISDIRGVSDTQYF. CDR3 nucleotides: TGTGCCATCAGTGACATCCGGGGGGTATCAGATACGCAGTATTTT.